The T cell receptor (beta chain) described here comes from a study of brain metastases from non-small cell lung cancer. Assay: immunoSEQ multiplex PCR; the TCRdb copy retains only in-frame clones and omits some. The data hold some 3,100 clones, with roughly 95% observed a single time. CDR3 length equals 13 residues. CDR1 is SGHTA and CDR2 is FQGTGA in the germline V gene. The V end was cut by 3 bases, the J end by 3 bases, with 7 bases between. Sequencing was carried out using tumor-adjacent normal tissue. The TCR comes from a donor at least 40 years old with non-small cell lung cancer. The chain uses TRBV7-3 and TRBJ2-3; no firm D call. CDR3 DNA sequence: TGTGCCAGCAGCTTTTCTGGAACAGATACGCAGTATTTT. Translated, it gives CASSFSGTDTQYF.